The 12 T cell receptor beta chains presented below share a single source sample, sequenced in a study of blood T cell repertoires in COVID-19. Some clones are missing from TCRdb's copy, which holds only in-frame ones; the method was immunoSEQ multiplex PCR. Of under 150,000 clones listed, approximately 80% are singletons. The sample was peripheral blood. Receptor source: a woman of 80 years or more in a cohort sampled during active or convalescent COVID-19.

The chain employs TRBV7-2 and TRBJ1-2; D is possibly TRBD1 (5 bases). Germline V gene lookup returns CDR1 SGHTA and CDR2 FQGNSA. CDR3 length: 15 residues. V lost 3 bases, J lost 3 bases, and 14 bases lay in between. CDR3 sequence (DNA): TGTGCCAGCAGCTTTATCGCCAGGGCTGACTATGGCTACACCTTC. It codes for CASSFIARADYGYTF.

This clone was detected once. This sequence joins TRBV3-1 (or the pseudogene TRBV3-2) and TRBJ1-1; TRBD1 might be the D (5 bases). Germline CDR1 is LGHDT and CDR2 is YNNKEL (reference sequence). The CDR3 has 15 residues. V lost 1 base to trimming and J lost 8 bases, with 17 bases between them. CDR3 sequence reads: CASSQVPGTIVEAFF. CDR3 in DNA: TGTGCCAGCAGCCAAGTGCCGGGGACTATAGTAGAAGCTTTCTTT.

The CDR3 region has the DNA TGTGCCAGCAGCCCCGATCTATGGAACACTGAAGCTTTCTTT. This codes for CASSPDLWNTEAFF. The V gene is TRBV5-4, the J gene TRBJ1-1, with D hard to call. Trimming left V 4 bases short and J 1 base short, with 11 bases between. Germline assignment: CDR1 SGHNT and CDR2 YYREEE (reference sequence). The CDR3 has 14 amino acids.

J is TRBJ2-7 and V is TRBV3-1 (or the pseudogene TRBV3-2); a possible D gene is TRBD1 (6 bases). Trimming took off 1 base at V and 6 bases at J, with 16 bases between the two ends. The CDR3 runs 15 residues. CDR1 is LGHDT, CDR2 YNNKEL, per germline (reference sequence). CDR3 sequence (DNA): TGTGCCAGCAGCCAAGGGGCAGGGGCGTTAAGCGAGCAGTACTTC. Its translation: CASSQGAGALSEQYF.

The J gene is TRBJ2-6, the V gene TRBV4-1; 7 bases line up with TRBD1. V lost 3 bases, J lost 0 bases, and 5 bases stayed unmatched. CDR3 length: 17 residues. Germline CDR1 and CDR2: MGHRA and YSYEKL. CDR3 nucleotides: TGCGCCAGCAGCCAGACGACAGGGAGCTCTGGGGCCAACGTCCTGACTTTC. Translation gives CASSQTTGSSGANVLTF.

The chain carries TRBV5-1 and TRBJ1-5; maybe TRBD1 (6 bases). The CDR3 spans 15 residues. V dropped 0 bases and J dropped 5 bases, with 12 bases sitting between them. The germline V gene encodes CDR1 SGHRS and CDR2 YFSETQ. The CDR3 protein is CASSLEMGGHQPQHF. In DNA, the CDR3 is TGCGCCAGCAGCTTGGAGATGGGGGGGCATCAGCCCCAGCATTTT.

The rearrangement joins TRBV11-2 to TRBJ1-1; 7 bases are a match to TRBD1. Germline V gene data show CDR1 as SGHAT and CDR2 as FQNNGV. CDR3 size: 12 residues. J was trimmed by 9 bases and V by 3 bases; bases with no gene match: 4. The CDR3 is CASSLAGGKAFF. The CDR3 nucleotides are TGTGCCAGCAGCTTGGCAGGGGGAAAAGCTTTCTTT. Together with reference TRBV11-2 and TRBJ1-1, the CDR3 gives the full variable domain: EAGVAQSPRYKIIEKRQSVAFWCNPISGHATLYWYQQILGQGPKLLIQFQNNGVVDDSQLPKDRFSAERLKGVDSTLKIQPAKLEDSAVYLCASSLAGGKAFFGQGTRLTVV.

In its sample, this clone was seen once. This sequence joins TRBV14 and TRBJ1-1; TRBD1 aligns across 9 bases. V trimming: 3 bases; J trimming: 4 bases; junction bases outside the gene matches: 6. Germline CDR1 is SGHDN and CDR2 is FVKESK. The CDR3 length is 15 residues. The CDR3 sequence: CASSQMTGGITEAFF. The CDR3 region has the DNA TGTGCCAGCAGCCAGATGACAGGGGGAATCACTGAAGCTTTCTTT.

J is TRBJ1-5 and V is TRBV6-1, with TRBD1 identical over 8 bases. The CDR3 covers 14 residues. Germline trimming cut 0 bases from V and 6 bases from J; bases unmatched to any gene: 1. Germline V gene sequence: CDR1 MNHNS, CDR2 SASEGT. DNA for the CDR3: TGTGCCAGCAGTGAAGCCCAGGGGGCTCAGCCCCAGCATTTT. Translated, it gives CASSEAQGAQPQHF.

The chain combines TRBV5-1 with TRBJ2-1; no clear D. Trimming took off 0 bases at V and 5 bases at J, with 9 bases between the two ends. The CDR3 covers 14 residues. Germline CDR1 reads SGHRS; CDR2 reads YFSETQ. The CDR3 nucleotides read TGCGCCAGCAGCTTGGGATACTCGGACAATGAGCAGTTCTTC. It is translated as CASSLGYSDNEQFF.

The count of this clone is one. The chain carries TRBV6-5 and TRBJ1-1; D perhaps matches TRBD1 (5 bases). The V gene's germline CDR1 is MNHEY and CDR2 SVGAGI. The length of the CDR3 is 12 residues. The V end lost 10 bases, the J end lost 5 bases, and 14 bases lay between the germline ends. The CDR3 is CATQVVGTEAFF. The CDR3 DNA reads TGTGCCACACAGGTGGTTGGGACTGAAGCTTTCTTT.

The chain recombines TRBV19 with TRBJ2-5; 10 nucleotides align to TRBD2. V lost 5 bases and J lost 6; bases outside the gene matches: 6. Germline V gene lookup returns CDR1 LNHDA and CDR2 SQIVND (reference sequence). The CDR3 runs 14 residues. The DNA of the CDR3 is TGTGCCAGTAGTCTAGCGGGGGAAGGGAAGACCCAGTACTTC. Translating gives CASSLAGEGKTQYF. The variable domain in full, with the rest retrieved from reference TRBV19 and TRBJ2-5, is DGGITQSPKYLFRKEGQNVTLSCEQNLNHDAMYWYRQDPGQGLRLIYYSQIVNDFQKGDIAEGYSVSREKKESFPLTVTSAQKNPTAFYLCASSLAGEGKTQYFGPGTRLLVL.